The rows below give T cell receptor beta chains drawn from one sample of a study of blood T cell repertoires in COVID-19. TCRdb keeps only in-frame clones here, not all; method: immunoSEQ multiplex PCR. The data show more than 400,000 clones, 75% to 90% seen once. The specimen was PBMCs or T cells enriched from blood (not recorded which). These receptors came from a young woman who had recovered from COVID-19. Both conserved end residues are part of each CDR3. The D gene is left open where the match is weak. Size tells how often a clone was seen (once, few, many) or the class of an expanded clone, and some rows leave it out.

cdr3_aa cdr3_nt v_call d_call clone_size j_call
CASSRVGKEDYGYTF TGTGCCAGTAGCCGCGTCGGGAAAGAGGACTATGGCTACACCTTC TRBV19 NA NA TRBJ1-2
CASSLLTSGGSNEQFF TGTGCCAGCAGCTTGTTGACTAGCGGGGGATCCAATGAGCAGTTCTTC TRBV5-4 TRBD2 NA TRBJ2-1
CASSLGNNQPQHF TGTGCCAGCAGCTTGGGTAACAATCAGCCCCAGCATTTT TRBV5-8 NA NA TRBJ1-5
CATRTPSSGANVLTF TGTGCCACCCGTACACCGTCCTCTGGGGCCAACGTCCTGACTTTC TRBV19 NA NA TRBJ2-6
CASSDWGQGAGSNQPQHF TGTGCCAGCAGTGACTGGGGACAGGGGGCGGGAAGCAATCAGCCCCAGCATTTT TRBV6-1 TRBD1 NA TRBJ1-5
CASSRRASSRVNTEAFF TGTGCCAGCAGTCGAAGGGCCTCCAGCAGGGTGAACACTGAAGCTTTCTTT TRBV6-6 NA NA TRBJ1-1
CATADRGGNTIYF TGTGCCACCGCGGACAGGGGTGGAAACACCATATATTTT TRBV27 TRBD1 NA TRBJ1-3
CASGLSFGAAQETQYF TGTGCCAGCGGGTTGTCCTTTGGGGCGGCTCAAGAGACCCAGTACTTC TRBV7-2 NA NA TRBJ2-5
CASSDSRLEQFF TGTGCCAGTTCGGACTCCCGGCTTGAGCAGTTCTTC TRBV3-1/TRBV3-2 NA NA TRBJ2-1
CASSLARGGEHTQYF TGTGCCAGCAGCTTAGCAAGGGGGGGGGAACATACGCAGTATTTT TRBV5-4 NA NA TRBJ2-3
CASSDRPNQPQHF TGTGCCAGCAGTGACAGGCCCAATCAGCCCCAGCATTTT TRBV6-1 NA NA TRBJ1-5
CATSAQGGNEQFF TGTGCCACCAGTGCGCAGGGTGGGAATGAGCAGTTCTTC TRBV24-1 NA NA TRBJ2-1
CASSPDSFGNQPQHF TGTGCCAGCAGCCCTGACAGTTTTGGAAATCAGCCCCAGCATTTT TRBV7-2 NA NA TRBJ1-5
CASSLVGQSRETQYF TGCGCCAGCAGCTTGGTGGGACAGTCGAGGGAGACCCAGTACTTC TRBV5-1 TRBD1 once TRBJ2-5
CASGKIGGPGELFF TGTGCCAGCGGAAAGATAGGGGGTCCCGGGGAGCTGTTTTTT TRBV7-9 NA NA TRBJ2-2
CAWSPIRGYGYGYTF TGTGCCTGGAGTCCAATCAGGGGGTACGGCTATGGCTACACCTTC TRBV30 TRBD1 NA TRBJ1-2
CATSRDWAGYGYTF TGTGCCACCAGCAGAGATTGGGCGGGCTATGGCTACACCTTC TRBV15 NA few TRBJ1-2
CASSSPLTGGTEAFF TGTGCCAGCAGCTCCCCGTTAACAGGGGGGACTGAAGCTTTCTTT TRBV5-5 TRBD1 NA TRBJ1-1
CASSPFQGPIYGYTF TGCGCCAGCAGTCCCTTCCAGGGCCCCATATATGGCTACACCTTC TRBV5-1 NA once TRBJ1-2
CAWSVPMYKRLNQPQHF TGTGCCTGGAGTGTACCGATGTATAAGAGGCTGAATCAGCCCCAGCATTTT TRBV30 NA NA TRBJ1-5
CASSYEDGGSGNTIYF TGTGCCAGCAGTTACGAGGACGGGGGCTCTGGAAACACCATATATTTT TRBV6-5 NA NA TRBJ1-3
CASSGQGNNQPQHF TGTGCCAGCTCAGGTCAGGGGAATAATCAGCCCCAGCATTTT TRBV18 NA NA TRBJ1-5
CSASPARGDLMREKLFF TGCAGTGCTAGTCCGGCAAGAGGAGATCTTATGAGGGAAAAACTGTTTTTT TRBV20-1 NA NA TRBJ1-4
CASSPGQSLYGYTF TGTGCCAGCAGTCCGGGACAGAGTCTTTATGGCTACACCTTC TRBV5-6 TRBD1 NA TRBJ1-2
CASSPDSWPGNTIYF TGTGCCAGCAGTCCGGACAGCTGGCCTGGAAACACCATATATTTT TRBV5-4 NA NA TRBJ1-3
CASRALGGRTEAFF TGTGCCAGCAGGGCCCTGGGAGGAAGGACTGAAGCTTTCTTT TRBV3-1/TRBV3-2 NA few TRBJ1-1
CASSQEDRGYNSPLHF TGTGCCAGCAGCCAAGAGGACAGGGGATATAATTCACCCCTCCACTTT TRBV3-1/TRBV3-2 TRBD1 NA TRBJ1-6
CASSADSDQPQHF TGCGCCAGCAGCGCCGACAGTGATCAGCCCCAGCATTTT TRBV5-1 NA NA TRBJ1-5
CASTNRVGNTGELFF TGTGCCAGCACTAACCGGGTTGGTAACACCGGGGAGCTGTTTTTT TRBV6-5 NA NA TRBJ2-2
CAWSEGYRVLTF TGTGCCTGGAGTGAGGGGTACCGCGTCCTGACTTTC TRBV30 NA once TRBJ2-6
CASSPTVSNSPLHF TGTGCCAGCAGCCCGACAGTGAGTAATTCACCCCTCCACTTT TRBV6-5 NA NA TRBJ1-6